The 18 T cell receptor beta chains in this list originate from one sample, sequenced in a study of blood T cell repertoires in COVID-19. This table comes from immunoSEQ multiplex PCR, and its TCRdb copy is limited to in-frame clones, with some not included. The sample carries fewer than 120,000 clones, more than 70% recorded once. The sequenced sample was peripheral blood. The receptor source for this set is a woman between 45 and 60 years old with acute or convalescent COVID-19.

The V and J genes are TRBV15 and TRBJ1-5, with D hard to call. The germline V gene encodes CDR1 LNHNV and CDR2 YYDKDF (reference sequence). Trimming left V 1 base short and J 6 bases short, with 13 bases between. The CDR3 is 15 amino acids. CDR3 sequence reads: CATSRGIGLTQPQHF. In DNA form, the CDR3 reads TGTGCCACCAGCAGAGGAATTGGGCTAACTCAGCCCCAGCATTTT.

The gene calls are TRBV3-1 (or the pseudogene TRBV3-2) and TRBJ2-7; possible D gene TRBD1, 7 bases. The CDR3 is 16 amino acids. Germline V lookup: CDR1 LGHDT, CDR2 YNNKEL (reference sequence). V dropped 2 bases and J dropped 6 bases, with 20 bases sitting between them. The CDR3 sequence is CASSQYPGGLGREQYF. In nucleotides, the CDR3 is TGTGCCAGCAGCCAATATCCAGGGGGGCTAGGTCGCGAGCAGTACTTC.

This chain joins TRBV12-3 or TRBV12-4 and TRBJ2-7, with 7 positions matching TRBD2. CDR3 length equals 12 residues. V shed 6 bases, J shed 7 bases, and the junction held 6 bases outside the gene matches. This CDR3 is CASSLAEGEQYF. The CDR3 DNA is TGTGCCAGCAGCCTAGCGGAGGGAGAGCAGTACTTC.

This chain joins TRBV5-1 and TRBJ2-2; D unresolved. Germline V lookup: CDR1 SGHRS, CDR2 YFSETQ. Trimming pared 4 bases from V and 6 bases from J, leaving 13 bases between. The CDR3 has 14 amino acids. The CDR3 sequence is CASSPKPTAGELFF. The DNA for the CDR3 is TGCGCCAGCAGCCCCAAGCCTACCGCCGGGGAGCTGTTTTTT.

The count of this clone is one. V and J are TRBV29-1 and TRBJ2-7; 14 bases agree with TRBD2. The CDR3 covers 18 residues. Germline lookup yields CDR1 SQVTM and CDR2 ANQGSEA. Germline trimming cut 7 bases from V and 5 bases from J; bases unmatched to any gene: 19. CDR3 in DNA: TGCAGCGCGAGAATCCCGGGACTAGCGGGAGCGTTTAGGAACGAGCAGTACTTC. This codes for CSARIPGLAGAFRNEQYF.

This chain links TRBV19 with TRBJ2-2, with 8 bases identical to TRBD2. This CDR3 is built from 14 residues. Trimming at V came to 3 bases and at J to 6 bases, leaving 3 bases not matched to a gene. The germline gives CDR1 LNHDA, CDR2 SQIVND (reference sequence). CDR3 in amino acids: CASSMGLGSGELFF. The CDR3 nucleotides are TGTGCCAGTAGTATGGGACTAGGCTCCGGGGAGCTGTTTTTT.

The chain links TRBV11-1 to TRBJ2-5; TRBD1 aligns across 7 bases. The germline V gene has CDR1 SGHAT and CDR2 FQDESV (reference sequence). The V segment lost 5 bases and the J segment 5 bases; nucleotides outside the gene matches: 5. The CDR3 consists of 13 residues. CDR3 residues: CASSRQGGETQYF. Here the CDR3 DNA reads TGTGCCAGCAGCCGACAGGGTGGGGAGACCCAGTACTTC.

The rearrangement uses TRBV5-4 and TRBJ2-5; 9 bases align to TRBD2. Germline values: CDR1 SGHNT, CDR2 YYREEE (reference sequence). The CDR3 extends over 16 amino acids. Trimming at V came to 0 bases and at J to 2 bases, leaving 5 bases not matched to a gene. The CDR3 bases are TGTGCCAGCAGCTTGGGGATAGCGGGAGTTCAAGAGACCCAGTACTTC. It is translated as CASSLGIAGVQETQYF.

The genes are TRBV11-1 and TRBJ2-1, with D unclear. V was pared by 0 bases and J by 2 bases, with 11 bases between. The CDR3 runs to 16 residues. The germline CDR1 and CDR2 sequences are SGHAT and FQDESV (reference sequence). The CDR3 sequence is CASSLARGNTYNEQFF. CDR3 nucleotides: TGTGCCAGCAGCTTAGCGCGCGGTAATACCTACAATGAGCAGTTCTTC.

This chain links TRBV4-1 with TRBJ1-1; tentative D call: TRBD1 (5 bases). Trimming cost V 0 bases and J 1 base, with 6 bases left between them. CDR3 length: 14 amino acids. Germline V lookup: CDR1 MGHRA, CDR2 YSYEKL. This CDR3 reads CASSQDRGNTEAFF. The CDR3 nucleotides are TGCGCCAGCAGCCAAGATAGGGGGAACACTGAAGCTTTCTTT.

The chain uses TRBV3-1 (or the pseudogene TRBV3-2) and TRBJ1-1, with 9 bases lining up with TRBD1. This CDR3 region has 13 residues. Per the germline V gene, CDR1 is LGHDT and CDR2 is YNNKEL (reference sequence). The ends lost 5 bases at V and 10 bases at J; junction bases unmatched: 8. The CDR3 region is CASSTTGGGGAFF. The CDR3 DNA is TGTGCCAGCAGCACTACAGGGGGCGGAGGAGCTTTCTTT.

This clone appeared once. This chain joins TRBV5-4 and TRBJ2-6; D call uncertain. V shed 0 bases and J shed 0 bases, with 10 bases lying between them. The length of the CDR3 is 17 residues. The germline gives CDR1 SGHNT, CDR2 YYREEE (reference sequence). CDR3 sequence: CASSLELWPSGANVLTF. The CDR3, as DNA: TGTGCCAGCAGCTTGGAATTGTGGCCCTCTGGGGCCAACGTCCTGACTTTC.

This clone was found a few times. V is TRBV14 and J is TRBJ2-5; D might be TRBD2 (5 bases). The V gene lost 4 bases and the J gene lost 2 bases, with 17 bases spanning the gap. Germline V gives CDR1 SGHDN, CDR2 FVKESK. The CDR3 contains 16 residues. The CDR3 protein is CASSLGRRSNQETQYF. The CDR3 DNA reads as TGTGCCAGCAGCCTGGGCAGGAGGAGCAATCAAGAGACCCAGTACTTC.

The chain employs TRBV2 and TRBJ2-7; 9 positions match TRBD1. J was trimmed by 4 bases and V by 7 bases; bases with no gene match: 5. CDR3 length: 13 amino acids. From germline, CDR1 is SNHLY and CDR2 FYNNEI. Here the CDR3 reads CASNRDRVYEQYF. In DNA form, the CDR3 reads TGTGCCAGCAACCGGGACAGGGTTTACGAGCAGTACTTC.

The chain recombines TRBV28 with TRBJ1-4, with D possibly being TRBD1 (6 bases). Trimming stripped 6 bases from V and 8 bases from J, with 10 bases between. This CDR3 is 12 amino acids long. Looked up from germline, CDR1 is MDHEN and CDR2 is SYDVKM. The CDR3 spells CASSQDSEKLFF. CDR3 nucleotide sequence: TGTGCCAGCAGCCAGGACAGCGAAAAACTGTTTTTT.

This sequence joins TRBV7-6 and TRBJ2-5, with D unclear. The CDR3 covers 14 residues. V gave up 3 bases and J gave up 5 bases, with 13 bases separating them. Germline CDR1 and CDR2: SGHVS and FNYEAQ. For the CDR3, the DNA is TGTGCCAGCAGCTTGCTTCCGGTGAGGGAGACCCAGTACTTC. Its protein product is CASSLLPVRETQYF.

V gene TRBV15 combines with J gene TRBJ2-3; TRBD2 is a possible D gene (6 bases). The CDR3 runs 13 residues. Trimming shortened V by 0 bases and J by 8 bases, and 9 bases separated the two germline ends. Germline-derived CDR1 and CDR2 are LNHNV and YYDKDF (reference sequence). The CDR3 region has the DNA TGTGCCACCAGCAGAGATCGGGGGAGTACGCAGTATTTT. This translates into CATSRDRGSTQYF.

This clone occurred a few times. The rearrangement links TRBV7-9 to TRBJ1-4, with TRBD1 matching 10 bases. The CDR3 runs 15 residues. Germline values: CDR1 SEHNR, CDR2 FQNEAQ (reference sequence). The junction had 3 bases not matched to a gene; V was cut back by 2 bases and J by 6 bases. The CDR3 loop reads CASSLRTGGDEKLFF. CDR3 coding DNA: TGTGCCAGCAGCTTAAGGACAGGGGGAGATGAAAAACTGTTTTTT.